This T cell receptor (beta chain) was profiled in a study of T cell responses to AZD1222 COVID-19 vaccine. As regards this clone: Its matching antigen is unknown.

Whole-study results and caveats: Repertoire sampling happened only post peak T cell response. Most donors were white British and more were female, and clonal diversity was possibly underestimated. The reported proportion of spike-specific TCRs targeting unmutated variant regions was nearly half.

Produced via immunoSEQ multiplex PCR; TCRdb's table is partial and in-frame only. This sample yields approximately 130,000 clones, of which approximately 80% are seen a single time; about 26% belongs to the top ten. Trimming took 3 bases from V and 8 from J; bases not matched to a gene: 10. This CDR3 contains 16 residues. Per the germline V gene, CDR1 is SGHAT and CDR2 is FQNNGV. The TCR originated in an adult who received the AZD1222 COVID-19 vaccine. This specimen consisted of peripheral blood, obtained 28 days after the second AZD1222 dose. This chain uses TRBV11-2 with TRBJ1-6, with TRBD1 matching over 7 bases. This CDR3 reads CASSFSRGKSYSPLHF. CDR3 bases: TGTGCCAGCAGCTTTAGCAGGGGGAAAAGCTATTCACCCCTCCACTTT.